A selection of T cell receptor beta chains follows, all from one sample in a study of identifying expanded T cells in peripheral blood. Only in-frame clones appear in the TCRdb table, and some are missing; sequencing was by immunoSEQ multiplex PCR. The sample lists about 90,000 clones, 70% to 90% occurring once. The specimen sequenced was blood. All receptors come from a person between 18 and 69 years old in good health. Both conserved end residues are part of each CDR3. The order of the fields is J gene, clone size, V gene, CDR3 protein. Size is stated for part of the rows, as once, few or many counts, or as a class when the clone is expanded.

j_gene: TRBJ1-2
abundance: NA
v_gene: TRBV19
CDR3aa: CASSIMIGSGYTF

j_gene: TRBJ2-5
abundance: NA
v_gene: TRBV6-1
CDR3aa: CASSRDLGETQYF

j_gene: TRBJ2-7
abundance: once
v_gene: TRBV9
CDR3aa: CASSVDQGAYEQYF

j_gene: TRBJ1-1
abundance: NA
v_gene: TRBV6-1
CDR3aa: CASRTRVHMNTEAFF

j_gene: TRBJ2-7
abundance: NA
v_gene: TRBV6-5
CDR3aa: CASSPPGGARCEQYF

j_gene: TRBJ1-5
abundance: NA
v_gene: TRBV6-1
CDR3aa: CASSVGVGVLDQPQHF

j_gene: TRBJ1-1
abundance: NA
v_gene: TRBV29-1
CDR3aa: CSADHLDSYTEAFF

j_gene: TRBJ1-2
abundance: NA
v_gene: TRBV30
CDR3aa: CAWSEGFGSNGYTF

j_gene: TRBJ1-2
abundance: NA
v_gene: TRBV11-2
CDR3aa: CASSLDPQGAQLYGYTF

j_gene: TRBJ2-7
abundance: once
v_gene: TRBV11-3
CDR3aa: CASSFVRLNLGEQYF

j_gene: TRBJ2-5
abundance: NA
v_gene: TRBV5-1
CDR3aa: CASRLGTGAQETQYF

j_gene: TRBJ1-4
abundance: medium-sized
v_gene: TRBV4-1
CDR3aa: CASSQAISGSQNEKLFF

j_gene: TRBJ1-2
abundance: NA
v_gene: TRBV29-1
CDR3aa: CSVEMQGAPGYTF

j_gene: TRBJ2-1
abundance: NA
v_gene: TRBV19
CDR3aa: CASSMGQGAYEQFF

j_gene: TRBJ1-4
abundance: NA
v_gene: TRBV18
CDR3aa: CASSFVGQEKLFF

j_gene: TRBJ2-3
abundance: NA
v_gene: TRBV7-2
CDR3aa: CASSSRTSGGVAQYF

j_gene: TRBJ1-5
abundance: NA
v_gene: TRBV5-6
CDR3aa: CASSLRGQPQHF

j_gene: TRBJ1-2
abundance: few
v_gene: TRBV18
CDR3aa: CASSLGGDPYGYTF

j_gene: TRBJ1-6
abundance: NA
v_gene: TRBV7-2
CDR3aa: CASSLGGGSPLHF

j_gene: TRBJ2-5
abundance: NA
v_gene: TRBV27
CDR3aa: CASSFAASQETQYF

j_gene: TRBJ1-1
abundance: NA
v_gene: TRBV19
CDR3aa: CASRGGGELREAFF

j_gene: TRBJ1-1
abundance: few
v_gene: TRBV5-6
CDR3aa: CASSPGTDPEAFF

j_gene: TRBJ1-4
abundance: NA
v_gene: TRBV5-1
CDR3aa: CASSLRTATNEKLFF

j_gene: TRBJ1-2
abundance: NA
v_gene: TRBV29-1
CDR3aa: CSVMQGLYGYTF

j_gene: TRBJ2-5
abundance: NA
v_gene: TRBV5-1
CDR3aa: CASSLVRGQETQYF

j_gene: TRBJ1-3
abundance: NA
v_gene: TRBV6-1
CDR3aa: CASSVYWQRNSGNTIYF

j_gene: TRBJ1-2
abundance: NA
v_gene: TRBV5-6
CDR3aa: CASSLGDRLFSNYGYTF